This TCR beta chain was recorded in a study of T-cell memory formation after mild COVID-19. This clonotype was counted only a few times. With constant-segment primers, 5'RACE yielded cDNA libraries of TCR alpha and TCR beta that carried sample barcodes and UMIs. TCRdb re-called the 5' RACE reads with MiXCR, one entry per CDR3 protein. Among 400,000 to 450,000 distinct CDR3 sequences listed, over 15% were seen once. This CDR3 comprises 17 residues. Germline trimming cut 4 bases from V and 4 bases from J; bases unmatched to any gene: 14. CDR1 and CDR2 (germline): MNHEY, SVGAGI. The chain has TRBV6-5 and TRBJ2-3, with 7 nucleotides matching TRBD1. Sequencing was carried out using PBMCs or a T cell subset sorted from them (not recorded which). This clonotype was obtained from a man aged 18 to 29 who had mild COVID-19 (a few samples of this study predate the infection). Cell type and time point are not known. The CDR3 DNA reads TGTGCCAGCAGTTCTCTCTCAGGGGGACGACGGCCAGATACGCAGTATTTT. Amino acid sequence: CASSSLSGGRRPDTQYF.